This T cell receptor beta chain emerged from a study of cytomegalovirus exposure and HLA in healthy donors. The wider study: Some 85 million unique TCRs, all from HLA-typed donors, were included in an early release of the data. General study results and limits: With later analysis, a missense DCLRE1C variant became linked to TCR beta V- and J-gene trimming.

There are a few counts of this clone. Its antigen is unknown. The CDR3 has 18 residues. After removal of 1 base from V and 0 bases from J, the junction contained 8 bases not matched to a gene. Germline loops: CDR1 KGHSH, CDR2 LQKENI. The PCR was carried out with 60 Vbeta primers and 13 Jbeta primers. This table comes from immunoSEQ multiplex PCR, and its TCRdb copy is limited to in-frame clones, with some not included. The sample shows some 150,000 clones, 55% to 75% of them seen only once. The TCR was taken from a man between 50 and 59 years old in good health and CMV-seropositive. Sequencing was carried out using PBMCs. The chain links TRBV18 to TRBJ1-1; 10 bases fit TRBD1. CDR3 protein: CASSPLPIGTGVNTEAFF. The CDR3 DNA sequence: TGTGCCAGCTCACCACTGCCTATTGGGACAGGGGTGAACACTGAAGCTTTCTTT.